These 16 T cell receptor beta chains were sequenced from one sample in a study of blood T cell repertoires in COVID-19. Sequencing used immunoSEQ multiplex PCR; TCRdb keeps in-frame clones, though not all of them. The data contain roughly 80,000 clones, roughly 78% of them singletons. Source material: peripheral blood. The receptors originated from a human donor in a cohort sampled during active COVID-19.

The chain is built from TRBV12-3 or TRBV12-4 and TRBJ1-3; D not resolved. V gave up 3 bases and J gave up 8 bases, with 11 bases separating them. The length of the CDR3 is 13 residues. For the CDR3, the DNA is TGTGCCAGCAGTTTGGGTTCCGGGGACACCATATATTTT. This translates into CASSLGSGDTIYF.

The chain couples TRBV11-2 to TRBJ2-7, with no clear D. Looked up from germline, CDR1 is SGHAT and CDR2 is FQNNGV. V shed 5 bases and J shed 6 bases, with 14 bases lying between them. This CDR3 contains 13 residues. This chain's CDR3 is CASSPRPTLEQYF. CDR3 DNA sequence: TGTGCCAGCAGCCCCCGCCCGACTCTCGAGCAGTACTTC.

For the CDR3, the DNA is TGTGCCAGCTCGTCAGCGGATAATTACAATGAGCAGTTCTTC. The encoded protein is CASSSADNYNEQFF. The V gene is TRBV2, the J gene TRBJ2-1; tentatively, D is TRBD2 (5 bases). From germline, CDR1 is SNHLY and CDR2 FYNNEI. Trimming shortened V by 8 bases and J by 4 bases, and 15 bases separated the two germline ends. This CDR3 comprises 14 residues.

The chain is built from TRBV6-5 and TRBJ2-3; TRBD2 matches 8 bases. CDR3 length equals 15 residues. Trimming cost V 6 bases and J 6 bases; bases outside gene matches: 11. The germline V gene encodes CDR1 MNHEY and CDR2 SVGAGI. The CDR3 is CASRTLGGGSDTQYF. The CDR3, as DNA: TGTGCCAGCAGGACACTGGGCGGGGGGAGCGATACGCAGTATTTT.

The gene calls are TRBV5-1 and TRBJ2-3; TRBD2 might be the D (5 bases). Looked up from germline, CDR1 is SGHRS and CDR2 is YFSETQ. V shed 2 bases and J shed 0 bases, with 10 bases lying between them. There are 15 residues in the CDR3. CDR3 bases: TGCGCCAGCAGCTTCGGAGGCTCTAGCACAGATACGCAGTATTTT. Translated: CASSFGGSSTDTQYF.

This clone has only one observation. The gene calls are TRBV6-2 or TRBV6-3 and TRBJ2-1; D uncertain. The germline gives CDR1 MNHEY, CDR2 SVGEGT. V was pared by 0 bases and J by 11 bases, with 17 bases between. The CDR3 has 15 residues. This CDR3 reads CASSYSSRQVSKQFF. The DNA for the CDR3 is TGTGCCAGCAGTTACTCTTCCCGGCAGGTTTCGAAGCAGTTCTTC.

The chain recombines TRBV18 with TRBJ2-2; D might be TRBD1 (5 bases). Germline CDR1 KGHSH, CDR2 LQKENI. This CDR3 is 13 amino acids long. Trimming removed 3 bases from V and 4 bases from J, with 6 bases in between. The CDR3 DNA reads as TGTGCCAGCTCACCTCAGGGCACCGGGGAGCTGTTTTTT. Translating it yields CASSPQGTGELFF.

The CDR3 here is CASSPGGSTYNEQFF. As DNA, the CDR3 is TGCGCCAGCAGCCCCGGAGGATCCACCTACAATGAGCAGTTCTTC. The gene calls are TRBV4-1 and TRBJ2-1, with D possibly matching TRBD2 (5 bases). This CDR3 is 15 amino acids long. The germline V gene encodes CDR1 MGHRA and CDR2 YSYEKL. V lost 4 bases and J 2 bases, leaving 12 bases between the germline ends.

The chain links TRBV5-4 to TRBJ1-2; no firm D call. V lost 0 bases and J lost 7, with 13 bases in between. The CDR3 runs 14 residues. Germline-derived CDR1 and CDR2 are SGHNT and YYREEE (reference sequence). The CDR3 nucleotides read TGTGCCAGCAGCTTGGAGGTGGGCTTGGGTGGCTACACCTTC. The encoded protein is CASSLEVGLGGYTF.

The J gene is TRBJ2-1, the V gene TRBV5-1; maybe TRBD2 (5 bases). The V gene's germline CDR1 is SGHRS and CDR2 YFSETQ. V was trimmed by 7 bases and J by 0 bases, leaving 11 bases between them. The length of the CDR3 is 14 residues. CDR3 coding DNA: TGCGCCAGCGGACTGGCGAGCTCCTACAATGAGCAGTTCTTC. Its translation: CASGLASSYNEQFF.

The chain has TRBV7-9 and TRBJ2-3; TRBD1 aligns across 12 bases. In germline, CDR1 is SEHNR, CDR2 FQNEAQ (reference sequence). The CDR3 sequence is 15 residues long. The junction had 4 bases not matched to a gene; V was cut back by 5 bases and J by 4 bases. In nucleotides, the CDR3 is TGTGCCAGCAGCCGGGACAGGGGGCGCGCAGATACGCAGTATTTT. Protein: CASSRDRGRADTQYF.

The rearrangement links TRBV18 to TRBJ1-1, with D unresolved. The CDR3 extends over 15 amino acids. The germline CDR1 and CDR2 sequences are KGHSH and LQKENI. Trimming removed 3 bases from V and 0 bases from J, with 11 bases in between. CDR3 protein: CASSPQYGLNTEAFF. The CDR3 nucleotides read TGTGCCAGCTCACCTCAGTACGGGTTGAACACTGAAGCTTTCTTT.

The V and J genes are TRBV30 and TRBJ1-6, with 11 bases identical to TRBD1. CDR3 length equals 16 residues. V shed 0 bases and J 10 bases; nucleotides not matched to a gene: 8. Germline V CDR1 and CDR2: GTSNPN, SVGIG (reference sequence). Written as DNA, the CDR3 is TGTGCCTGGAGTGTACAGGGGGGACAGGGGGGGTCACCCCTCCACTTT. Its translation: CAWSVQGGQGGSPLHF.

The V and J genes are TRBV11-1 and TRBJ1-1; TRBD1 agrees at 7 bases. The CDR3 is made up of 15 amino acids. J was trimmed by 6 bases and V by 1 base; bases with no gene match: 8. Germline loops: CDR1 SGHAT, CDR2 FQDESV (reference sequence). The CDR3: CASSLDPGGISEAFF. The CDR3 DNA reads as TGTGCCAGCAGCTTAGACCCAGGGGGAATCTCTGAAGCTTTCTTT.

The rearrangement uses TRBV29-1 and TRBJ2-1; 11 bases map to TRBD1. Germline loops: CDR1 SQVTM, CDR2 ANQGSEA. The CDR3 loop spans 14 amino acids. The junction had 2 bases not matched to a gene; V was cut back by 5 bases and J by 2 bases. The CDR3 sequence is CSVRDRGTYNEQFF. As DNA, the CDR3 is TGCAGCGTTAGGGACAGGGGGACCTACAATGAGCAGTTCTTC.

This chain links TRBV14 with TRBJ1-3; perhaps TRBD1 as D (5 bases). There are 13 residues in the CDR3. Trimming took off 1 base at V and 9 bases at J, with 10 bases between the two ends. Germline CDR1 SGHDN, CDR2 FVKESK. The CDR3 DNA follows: TGTGCCAGCAGCCAAGGGTATGGGGCCACCATATATTTT. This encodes CASSQGYGATIYF.